A selection of T cell receptor beta chains follows, all from one sample in a study of response to subunit inactivated influenza vaccine. MiXCR, run by TCRdb on the RT-PCR reads, gives a single entry per CDR3 protein. The data hold about 700,000 distinct CDR3 sequences, with about 14% observed a single time. The sequenced sample was PBMCs from blood, obtained 14 to 15 days before vaccination. Receptors were obtained from a man aged 50 to 59 who received an inactivated influenza vaccine. CDR3s include the opening cysteine and the closing phenylalanine or tryptophan. The order of the fields is J gene, D gene, V gene, clone size, CDR3 length, CDR3 protein, CDR3 DNA. D genes are given only for firm matches. Some rows mark clone size as missing; the rest say once, few, many or name a class of expanded clone.

>TRBJ2-7|NA|TRBV20-1|few|14
CSASGTQITYEQYF
TGCAGTGCTAGCGGGACACAAATAACCTACGAGCAGTACTTC
>TRBJ1-5|NA|TRBV12-3/TRBV12-4|few|14
CASSIEYSNQPQHF
TGTGCCAGCAGTATCGAGTATAGCAATCAGCCCCAGCATTTT
>TRBJ2-6|NA|TRBV20-1|NA|14
CSASSASGANVLTF
TGCAGTGCTAGTTCAGCGTCTGGGGCCAACGTCCTGACTTTC
>TRBJ2-5|TRBD1|TRBV20-1|NA|12
CSVGQPQETQYF
TGCAGTGTGGGACAGCCACAAGAGACCCAGTACTTC
>TRBJ2-1|NA|TRBV20-1|few|15
CSALKPGLVYNEQFF
TGCAGTGCCCTCAAACCGGGACTCGTCTACAATGAGCAGTTCTTC
>TRBJ2-7|NA|TRBV6-1|few|14
CASRRQVESYEQYF
TGTGCCAGCAGGCGACAGGTGGAGTCTTACGAGCAGTACTTC
>TRBJ2-3|TRBD2|TRBV11-2|few|18
CASSLRLASGGATDTQYF
TGTGCCAGCAGCTTAAGGTTGGCTAGCGGGGGGGCGACAGATACGCAGTATTTT
>TRBJ2-1|NA|TRBV6-4|few|15
CASSDTAKFYNEQFF
TGTGCCAGCAGTGACACAGCCAAGTTCTACAATGAGCAGTTCTTC
>TRBJ2-2|TRBD2|TRBV20-1|few|15
CSASQGLAGPGELFF
TGCAGTGCTAGTCAGGGACTAGCGGGTCCCGGGGAGCTGTTTTTT
>TRBJ1-2|TRBD1|TRBV11-2|NA|17
CASSESFLGGLNYGYTF
TGTGCCAGCAGCGAGAGCTTTTTAGGGGGCCTTAACTATGGCTACACCTTC
>TRBJ1-5|TRBD1|TRBV6-2/TRBV6-3|few|16
CASRLQGAISNQPQHF
TGTGCCAGCAGACTCCAGGGGGCGATTAGCAATCAGCCCCAGCATTTT
>TRBJ2-2|TRBD1|TRBV12-3/TRBV12-4|NA|15
CASRSGQGFTGELFF
TGTGCCAGCAGATCGGGACAGGGATTCACCGGGGAGCTGTTTTTT
>TRBJ2-1|TRBD2|TRBV20-1|NA|19
CSARGLAGGPYLSYNEQFF
TGCAGTGCTAGAGGGCTAGCGGGAGGGCCTTATCTCTCCTACAATGAGCAGTTCTTC
>TRBJ2-7|NA|TRBV4-3|few|15
CASSRADGYSYEQYF
TGCGCCAGCAGCCGAGCAGACGGGTACTCCTACGAGCAGTACTTC
>TRBJ2-2|NA|TRBV7-3|few|12
CASSQLGGELFF
TGTGCCAGCAGCCAGCTCGGCGGGGAGCTGTTTTTT
>TRBJ2-5|NA|TRBV19|NA|14
CASSMTSSQETQYF
TGTGCCAGTAGTATGACCAGCAGCCAAGAGACCCAGTACTTC
>TRBJ2-7|NA|TRBV7-8|few|12
CASSVPPYEQYF
TGTGCCAGCAGCGTACCACCCTACGAGCAGTACTTC
>TRBJ2-7|TRBD1|TRBV29-1|few|12
CSGRTGSYEQYF
TGCAGCGGCCGGACAGGCTCCTACGAGCAGTACTTC